This record concerns one TCR beta chain sequence. Its antigen is currently unknown. This specimen comes from a study of T cells after posttransplantation cyclophosphamide. Study-wide results and limits: Recipient CMV seropositivity and CMV reactivation strongly tracked TRB clonality.

Germline CDR1 is SNHLY and CDR2 is FYNNEI. The CDR3 extends over 15 amino acids. V was clipped by 6 bases and J by 6 bases; unmatched bases: 9. The repertoire was sequenced with immunoSEQ multiplex PCR; TCRdb's copy has only in-frame clones and lacks some. The sample lists 5,500 to 9,000 clones; about nine tenths were seen once. This TCR was sampled from a woman aged 50 to 60 in good health and a related stem cell transplant donor. Sequenced material: CD4+ T cells sorted from blood. The V call is TRBV2, the J call TRBJ1-4, with 8 bases aligning to TRBD1. The CDR3 region is CASSPPGQEDEKLFF. In DNA form, the CDR3 reads TGTGCCAGCAGCCCCCCGGGACAGGAAGATGAAAAACTGTTTTTT.